A single sample is the source of the 20 T cell receptor beta chains below, sequenced in a study of T cells expressing NK-cell markers. Reprocessing the 5' RACE reads, TCRdb reports a single entry for every CDR3 protein and omits DNA. The repertoire table contains over 200,000 distinct CDR3 sequences. The specimen sequenced was blood T cells: a sorted CD56 or NKG2C T cell subset, CD4+ or CD8+ T cells, or bulk PBMC T cells (not recorded which). The receptors were sampled from a man aged 18 to 30 in good health.

The chain has TRBV7-2 and TRBJ2-1; TCRdb reports TRBD1, a call that lacks DNA to check it against. The CDR3 spans 15 residues. CDR1 is SGHTA and CDR2 is FQGNSA in the germline V gene. CDR3 in amino acids: CASSLDPGWINEQFF.

The chain is built from TRBV5-1 and TRBJ2-5; as DNA is missing, the TRBD2 call by TCRdb cannot be tested. The CDR3 contains 14 residues. From germline, CDR1 is SGHRS and CDR2 YFSETQ. The CDR3 here is CASSPGTNQETQYF.

This chain uses TRBV30 with TRBJ2-7; TCRdb's D call of TRBD1 is untestable without DNA. Germline CDR1 and CDR2: GTSNPN and SVGIG (reference sequence). This CDR3 comprises 13 residues. The CDR3 loop reads CAWSVSKGGEQYF.

J is TRBJ2-1 and V is TRBV12-3 or TRBV12-4; TCRdb outputs TRBD1, but without DNA this stays unchecked. This CDR3 contains 15 residues. The CDR3 here is CASSKGTPLHNEQFF.

V and J are TRBV7-9 and TRBJ2-1; the TCRdb call, TRBD1, lacks DNA for checking. From germline, CDR1 is SEHNR and CDR2 FQNEAQ (reference sequence). This CDR3 region has 16 residues. The CDR3: CASSSLAETGRPEQFF.

The chain recombines TRBV7-2 with TRBJ2-3; TCRdb lists TRBD2, though no DNA is available to test this call. The CDR3 consists of 15 residues. The germline gives CDR1 SGHTA, CDR2 FQGNSA. CDR3: CASSAGLAARDTQYF.

CDR3 sequence reads: CASSLSRGVSYEQYF. The chain uses TRBV7-2 and TRBJ2-7; TCRdb indicates TRBD1, and absent DNA this call remains unverified. This CDR3 is 15 amino acids long. Germline CDR1 is SGHTA and CDR2 is FQGNSA.

The rearrangement joins TRBV12-3 or TRBV12-4 to TRBJ1-1; TCRdb's D gene call, TRBD1, goes unchecked for lack of DNA. The CDR3 has 16 residues. CDR3 sequence reads: CASSVGSYRGSTEAFF.

This chain connects TRBV7-6 to TRBJ1-3; TCRdb indicates TRBD1, and absent DNA this call remains unverified. The germline CDR1 and CDR2 sequences are SGHVS and FNYEAQ. This CDR3 has 16 amino acids. CDR3 region: CASSPQTVISGNTIYF.

The CDR3: CSATPGQGDIQYF. The V and J genes are TRBV20-1 and TRBJ2-4; TCRdb picks TRBD1, but there is no DNA to check that call. There are 13 residues in the CDR3. Germline assignment: CDR1 DFQATT and CDR2 SNEGSKA (reference sequence).

The chain is built from TRBV30 and TRBJ1-2; TCRdb gives TRBD1 as the D gene, but with no DNA this cannot be confirmed. Germline CDR1 and CDR2: GTSNPN and SVGIG (reference sequence). CDR3 length: 13 amino acids. This CDR3 is CAQKGQVNYGYTF.

The chain couples TRBV19 to TRBJ2-3; TCRdb proposes TRBD1, but this gene call is untestable without DNA. This CDR3 has 14 residues. Germline values: CDR1 LNHDA, CDR2 SQIVND (reference sequence). CDR3 amino acids: CASVGPGAPDTQYF.

The chain recombines TRBV6-1 with TRBJ2-5; the TCRdb D gene call, TRBD2, has no DNA to confirm it. The V gene's germline CDR1 is MNHNS and CDR2 SASEGT. The CDR3 contains 14 residues. The CDR3 here is CASSEAPREGTQYF.

This chain links TRBV6-2 or TRBV6-3 with TRBJ2-7; the TRBD1 assignment by TCRdb is unverifiable without DNA. This CDR3 is built from 16 residues. Germline V CDR1 and CDR2: MNHEY, SVGEGT. The CDR3: CASSYSFGTRIYEQYF.

The J gene is TRBJ2-2, the V gene TRBV2; TCRdb calls TRBD2, which cannot be checked without DNA. From germline, CDR1 is SNHLY and CDR2 FYNNEI. The CDR3 spans 14 residues. This CDR3 reads CATGLAGTTGELFF.

The V gene is TRBV7-2, the J gene TRBJ2-3; absent DNA, TCRdb's TRBD1 call cannot be checked. The CDR3 extends over 14 amino acids. CDR1 and CDR2 from the germline V gene are SGHTA and FQGNSA. The CDR3 reads CASSLVVRDDTQYF.

The gene calls are TRBV19 and TRBJ1-5. Germline CDR1 is LNHDA and CDR2 is SQIVND (reference sequence). This CDR3 has 14 residues. CDR3 region: CASSMGLINQPQHF.

The chain employs TRBV6-5 and TRBJ2-1; checking the TCRdb D call of TRBD2 is not possible without DNA. From germline, CDR1 is MNHEY and CDR2 SVGAGI. The CDR3 totals 13 residues. CDR3 sequence: CASSSGTSGKQFF.

The chain recombines TRBV4-1 with TRBJ2-4; TCRdb's D call of TRBD1 is untestable without DNA. Germline V gene data show CDR1 as MGHRA and CDR2 as YSYEKL. There are 15 residues in the CDR3. The CDR3 is CASSQEGTGKDIQYF.

The chain recombines TRBV7-6 with TRBJ2-5; TCRdb names TRBD1, which stays unverified in the absence of DNA. The V gene's germline CDR1 is SGHVS and CDR2 FNYEAQ. The CDR3 is 15 residues long. CDR3 amino acids: CASSSPGTIQETQYF.